This T cell receptor beta chain derives from a study of immune evolution from preneoplasia to lung adenocarcinoma. This clone appeared once. Its matching antigen is unknown. Germline CDR1 is GTSNPN and CDR2 is SVGIG (reference sequence). CDR3 length equals 14 residues. Trimming took off 3 bases at V and 5 bases at J, with 16 bases between the two ends. Clones were sequenced by immunoSEQ multiplex PCR, and TCRdb holds only the in-frame ones, with some missing. The sample contains 30,000 to 45,000 clones, about 74% of which appear only once. Study conclusions and caveats: Clonality was highest in normal lung, lower in later-stage lesions apparently. Normal lung had the highest top T cell clone frequencies.

The chain combines TRBV30 with TRBJ2-5, with D perhaps TRBD1 or TRBD2 (6 bases each). The TCR was taken from a person in their sixties or seventies with lung adenocarcinoma. Sequenced: FFPE invasive lung adenocarcinoma tissue. The CDR3 loop reads CAWSKTGRSETQYF. The CDR3 coding sequence is TGTGCCTGGAGCAAAACAGGGAGGTCGGAGACCCAGTACTTC.